These 18 T cell receptor beta chains originate from one sample sequenced in a study of T-cell reconstitution after alpha-beta-depleted transplantation in children. Unique molecular identifiers were incorporated into the prepared TCRbeta library. Via MiXCR, TCRdb re-called the PCR reads, giving one row per CDR3 protein. The top ten hold roughly 31% of the sample, which has around 960,000 distinct CDR3 sequences, about 29% seen once. The source material was PBMCs, mostly from graft donor cells, sampled 360 days after TCRalphabeta/CD19-depleted stem cell transplant. These receptors all come from a boy less than two years old who had a stem cell transplant for SCID, so the T cells may come from the graft donor.

The chain couples TRBV19 to TRBJ2-2; D may be TRBD1 (5 bases). Trimming took off 2 bases at V and 3 bases at J, with 7 bases between the two ends. The CDR3 is 14 amino acids. Looked up from germline, CDR1 is LNHDA and CDR2 is SQIVND (reference sequence). The CDR3: CASSINRYTGELFF. The DNA for the CDR3 is TGTGCCAGTAGTATAAACAGGTACACCGGGGAGCTGTTTTTT.

The V and J genes are TRBV28 and TRBJ2-7; D is undetermined. The germline V gene has CDR1 MDHEN and CDR2 SYDVKM. V lost 3 bases and J lost 4, with 10 bases in between. This CDR3 is built from 13 residues. The CDR3 sequence: CASSLRRLYEQYF. CDR3 nucleotides: TGTGCCAGCAGTTTGAGACGGCTTTACGAGCAGTACTTC.

This clonotype was observed a few times. The gene calls are TRBV11-2 and TRBJ1-5; D not resolved. The CDR3 runs 13 residues. Trimming shortened V by 2 bases and J by 6 bases, and 8 bases separated the two germline ends. Germline V gives CDR1 SGHAT, CDR2 FQNNGV. The CDR3 DNA reads TGTGCCAGCAGCTTATACGTGGGTCAGCCCCAGCATTTT. Protein product: CASSLYVGQPQHF.

The chain carries TRBV20-1 and TRBJ2-2; D remains ambiguous. This CDR3 region has 11 residues. V was trimmed by 6 bases and J by 6 bases, leaving 8 bases between them. CDR1 is DFQATT, CDR2 SNEGSKA, per germline (reference sequence). CDR3 sequence (DNA): TGCAGTGCCGGAAGAGCCGGGGAGCTGTTTTTT. It specifies CSAGRAGELFF.

This clonotype was detected only a few times. The CDR3: CASSPGGTGYHNEQFF. In DNA, the CDR3 is TGTGCCAGCAGCCCAGGCGGGACAGGGTACCACAATGAGCAGTTCTTC. This chain links TRBV27 with TRBJ2-1; 9 nucleotides align to TRBD1. The CDR3 is made up of 16 amino acids. With V trimmed by 6 bases and J by 5 bases, 11 bases remained unmatched. From germline, CDR1 is MNHEY and CDR2 SMNVEV (reference sequence).

This clonotype was detected a few times. The chain is built from TRBV12-3 or TRBV12-4 and TRBJ2-6, with D perhaps matching TRBD1 (6 bases). The CDR3 sequence is 15 residues long. Trimming shortened V by 6 bases and J by 0 bases, and 9 bases separated the two germline ends. CDR3 in amino acids: CASSRTDSGANVLTF. The CDR3 bases are TGTGCCAGCAGCCGGACAGACTCTGGGGCCAACGTCCTGACTTTC.

This clonotype was counted only a few times. The chain links TRBV18 to TRBJ2-7; TRBD1 matches at 10 bases. This CDR3 contains 14 residues. Germline CDR1 reads KGHSH; CDR2 reads LQKENI. V lost 3 bases, J lost 5 bases, and 4 bases stayed unmatched. The CDR3 bases are TGTGCCAGCTCACCGGGACAGGGGTTCAACGAGCAGTACTTC. Its translation: CASSPGQGFNEQYF.

The V call is TRBV6-1, the J call TRBJ2-5, with D hard to call. The CDR3 runs to 15 residues. The germline gives CDR1 MNHNS, CDR2 SASEGT. V dropped 6 bases and J dropped 0 bases, with 14 bases sitting between them. In nucleotides, the CDR3 is TGTGCCAGCAGAGCCGGAGAAGCGTACCAAGAGACCCAGTACTTC. Translated: CASRAGEAYQETQYF.

The table lists this clonotype with a few counts. The genes are TRBV12-3 or TRBV12-4 and TRBJ2-3, with 16 bases matching TRBD2. The CDR3 has 18 residues. V lost 5 bases to trimming and J lost 3 bases; unmatched junction nucleotides: 8. The CDR3 loop reads CASSGGLAGGPATDTQYF. DNA of the CDR3: TGTGCCAGCAGTGGGGGACTAGCGGGGGGGCCAGCGACAGATACGCAGTATTTT.

The chain links TRBV6-2 or TRBV6-3 to TRBJ1-1, with D unclear. This CDR3 region has 14 residues. Germline CDR1 and CDR2: MNHEY and SVGEGT. The V end was cut by 2 bases, the J end by 1 base, with 8 bases between. CDR3 nucleotide sequence: TGTGCCAGCAGTTACGGGGATTGGAACACTGAAGCTTTCTTT. It yields the protein CASSYGDWNTEAFF.

The gene calls are TRBV12-3 or TRBV12-4 and TRBJ2-3, with D tentatively TRBD2 (5 bases). The CDR3 runs 14 residues. Trimming pared 7 bases from V and 0 bases from J, leaving 11 bases between. The chain's CDR3 is CASTPTRSTDTQYF. In nucleotides, the CDR3 is TGTGCCAGCACCCCCACTAGGAGCACAGATACGCAGTATTTT.

The chain combines TRBV5-1 with TRBJ2-2, with a weak D call TRBD2 (6 bases). V lost 5 bases and J lost 7, with 18 bases in between. The CDR3 length is 15 residues. Germline CDR1 is SGHRS and CDR2 is YFSETQ. CDR3 loop: CASRGGTGFGGELFF. The CDR3, as DNA: TGCGCCAGCAGAGGAGGGACCGGTTTTGGCGGGGAGCTGTTTTTT.

The J gene is TRBJ1-2, the V gene TRBV12-3 or TRBV12-4, with D unresolved. This CDR3 is 14 amino acids long. The V end lost 2 bases, the J end lost 4 bases, and 11 bases lay between the germline ends. DNA for the CDR3: TGTGCCAGCAGTTTACAGAGGGTTGGCTATGGCTACACCTTC. Translation gives CASSLQRVGYGYTF.

This clonotype came up many times. The V and J genes are TRBV28 and TRBJ1-4; D call uncertain. This CDR3 comprises 14 residues. Trimming took off 5 bases at V and 7 bases at J, with 14 bases between the two ends. Germline V gene data show CDR1 as MDHEN and CDR2 as SYDVKM. CDR3 residues: CASSLGRVLEKLFF. The CDR3 DNA is TGTGCCAGCAGTCTTGGTAGGGTACTTGAAAAACTGTTTTTT.

This clonotype was found a few times. V gene TRBV29-1 combines with J gene TRBJ2-1; D unresolved. There are 10 residues in the CDR3. Germline values: CDR1 SQVTM, CDR2 ANQGSEA. Between the trimmed V and J ends, which lost 7 bases and 11 bases, there was a span of 12 bases. In nucleotides, the CDR3 is TGCAGCGATGGTCCTGGGAAGCAGTTCTTC. It yields the protein CSDGPGKQFF.

This chain joins TRBV3-1 and TRBJ2-3, with unresolved D. Germline V gives CDR1 LGHDT, CDR2 YNNKEL (reference sequence). This CDR3 spans 15 amino acids. Trimming cost V 0 bases and J 6 bases, with 13 bases left between them. In nucleotides, the CDR3 is TGTGCCAGCAGCCAAGACCTCGCCTTTTCCGATACGCAGTATTTT. As protein: CASSQDLAFSDTQYF.

The V and J genes are TRBV10-3 and TRBJ2-5; 12 nucleotides align to TRBD2. J was trimmed by 3 bases and V by 5 bases; bases with no gene match: 7. In germline, CDR1 is ENHRY, CDR2 SYGVKD. There are 16 residues in the CDR3. CDR3 DNA: TGTGCCATCAGTCAACTAGCGGGGGGCCTGGAAGAGACCCAGTACTTC. It codes for CAISQLAGGLEETQYF.

This clonotype was seen more than once but under ten times. The chain uses TRBV7-2 and TRBJ2-5; a possible D gene is TRBD2 (5 bases). Trimming removed 5 bases at V and 5 bases at J, with 15 bases between. CDR1 is SGHTA and CDR2 is FQGNSA in the germline V gene. This CDR3 has 14 amino acids. CDR3 sequence reads: CASSQQRSVETQYF. CDR3 nucleotides: TGTGCCAGCAGCCAACAGCGGTCCGTGGAGACCCAGTACTTC.